This T cell receptor beta chain came from a study of blood T cells in healthy people across ages. Through a sample-barcoded 5' primer and a J-beta primer mix, a second PCR was run for roughly 6 to 12 cycles. Each CDR3 protein gets one entry after TCRdb re-called the 5' RACE reads with MiXCR. The sample lists about 1.5 million distinct CDR3 sequences, under 55% occurring once. The V end lost 6 bases, the J end lost 2 bases, and 18 bases lay between the germline ends. CDR3 length equals 15 residues. In germline, CDR1 is DFQATT, CDR2 SNEGSKA (reference sequence). Study-level findings and limits: In these data, TCR beta diversity tracked strongly with naive T cell percentage.

This clonotype was counted a few times. Its antigen remains unknown. The receptor was derived from a young woman in good health. This chain links TRBV20-1 with TRBJ2-3, with a tentative D call TRBD2 (7 bases). Sequencing was done on a sample of blood. The DNA of the CDR3 is TGCAGTGCCGCCCCCGGAGGGGGGGTCACAGATACGCAGTATTTT. Residues: CSAAPGGGVTDTQYF.